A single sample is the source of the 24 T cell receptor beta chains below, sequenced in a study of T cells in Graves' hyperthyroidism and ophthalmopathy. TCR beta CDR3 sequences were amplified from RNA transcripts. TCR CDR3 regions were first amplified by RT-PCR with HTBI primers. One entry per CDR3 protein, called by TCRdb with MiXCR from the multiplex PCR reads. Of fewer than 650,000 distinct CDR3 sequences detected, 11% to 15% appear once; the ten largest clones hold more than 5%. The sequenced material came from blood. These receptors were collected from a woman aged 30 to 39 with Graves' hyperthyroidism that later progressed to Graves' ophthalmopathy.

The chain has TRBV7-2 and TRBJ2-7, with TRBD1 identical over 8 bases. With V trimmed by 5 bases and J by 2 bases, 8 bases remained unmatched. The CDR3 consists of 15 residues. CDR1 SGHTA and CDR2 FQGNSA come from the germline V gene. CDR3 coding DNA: TGTGCCAGCAGCGAACAGCAGGGGGCACCCTACGAGCAGTACTTC. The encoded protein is CASSEQQGAPYEQYF.

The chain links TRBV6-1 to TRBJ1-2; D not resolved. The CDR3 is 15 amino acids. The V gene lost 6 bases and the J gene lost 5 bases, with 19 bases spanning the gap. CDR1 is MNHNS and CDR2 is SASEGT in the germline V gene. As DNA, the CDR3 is TGTGCCAGCAGGGGGTTGACCGGTGGACGGTATGGCTACACCTTC. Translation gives CASRGLTGGRYGYTF.

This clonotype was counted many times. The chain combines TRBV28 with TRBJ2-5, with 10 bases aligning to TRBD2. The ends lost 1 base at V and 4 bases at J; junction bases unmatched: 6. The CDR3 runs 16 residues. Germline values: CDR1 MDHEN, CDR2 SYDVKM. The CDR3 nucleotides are TGTGCCAGCAGTTTATTCGGGCTAGCGGGAGCAGAGACCCAGTACTTC. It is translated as CASSLFGLAGAETQYF.

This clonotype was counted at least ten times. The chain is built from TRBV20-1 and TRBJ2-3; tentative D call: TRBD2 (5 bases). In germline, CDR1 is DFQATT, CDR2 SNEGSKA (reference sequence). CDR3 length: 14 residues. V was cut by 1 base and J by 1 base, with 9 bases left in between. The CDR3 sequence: CSARAWGGTDTQYF. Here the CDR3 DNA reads TGCAGTGCTAGAGCCTGGGGAGGCACAGATACGCAGTATTTT.

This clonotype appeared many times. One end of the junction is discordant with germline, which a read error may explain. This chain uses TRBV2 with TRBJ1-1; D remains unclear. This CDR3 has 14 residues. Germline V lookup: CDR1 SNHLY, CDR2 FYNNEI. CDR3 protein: CATSSAGMNTEAFF. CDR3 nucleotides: TGTGCCACCAGTTCGGCGGGCATGAACACTGAAGCTTTCTTT. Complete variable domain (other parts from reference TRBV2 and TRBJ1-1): EPEVTQTPSHQVTQMGQEVILRCVPISNHLYFYWYRQILGQKVEFLVSFYNNEISEKSEIFDDQFSVERPDGSNFTLKIRSTKLEDSAMYFCATSSAGMNTEAFFGQGTRLTVV.

CDR3 coding DNA: TGTGCCAGCAGCTCCTCTAGCGGGGCGAACACCGGGGAGCTGTTTTTT. Its protein is CASSSSSGANTGELFF. V usage is TRBV7-3 and J usage is TRBJ2-2, with TRBD2 identical over 9 bases. The CDR3 is 16 amino acids. CDR1 and CDR2 (germline): SGHTA, FQGTGA. V lost 4 bases to trimming and J lost 0 bases; unmatched junction nucleotides: 3.

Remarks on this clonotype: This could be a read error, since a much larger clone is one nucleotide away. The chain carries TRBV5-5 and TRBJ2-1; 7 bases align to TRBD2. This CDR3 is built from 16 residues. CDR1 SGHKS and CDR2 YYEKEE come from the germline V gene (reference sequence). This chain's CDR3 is CTSSPLGLAAYNEQFF. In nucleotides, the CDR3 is TGTACCAGCAGCCCCCTCGGGCTAGCGGCCTACAATGAGCAGTTCTTC.

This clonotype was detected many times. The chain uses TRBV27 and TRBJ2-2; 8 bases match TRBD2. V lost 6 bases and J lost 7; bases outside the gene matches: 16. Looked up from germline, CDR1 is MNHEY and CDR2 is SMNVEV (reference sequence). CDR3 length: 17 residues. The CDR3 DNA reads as TGTGCCAGCAGACTTAGGGGGGGAGCGGGAGCTAGCGGGGAGCTGTTTTTT. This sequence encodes CASRLRGGAGASGELFF.

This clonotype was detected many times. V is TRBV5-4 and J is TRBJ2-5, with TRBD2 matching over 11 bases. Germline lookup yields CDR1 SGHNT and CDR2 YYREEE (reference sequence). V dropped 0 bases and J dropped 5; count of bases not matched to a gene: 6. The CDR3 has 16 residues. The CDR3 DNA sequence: TGTGCCAGCAGCTTGGACACTAGCGGGAGTGCGGAGACCCAGTACTTC. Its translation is CASSLDTSGSAETQYF.

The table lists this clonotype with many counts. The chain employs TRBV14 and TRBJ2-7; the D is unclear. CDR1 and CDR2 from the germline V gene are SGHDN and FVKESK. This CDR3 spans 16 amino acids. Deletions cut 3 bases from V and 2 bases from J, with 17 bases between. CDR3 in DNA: TGTGCCAGCAGCCAGAAGAGGAGACTTACCACCTACGAGCAGTACTTC. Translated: CASSQKRRLTTYEQYF.

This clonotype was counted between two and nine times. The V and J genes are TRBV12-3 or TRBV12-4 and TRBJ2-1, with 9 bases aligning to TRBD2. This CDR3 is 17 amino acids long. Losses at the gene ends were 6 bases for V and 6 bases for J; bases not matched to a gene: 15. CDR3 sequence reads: CASSPQAVAGVFNEQFF. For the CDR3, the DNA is TGTGCCAGCAGCCCTCAAGCGGTAGCGGGAGTTTTCAATGAGCAGTTCTTC.

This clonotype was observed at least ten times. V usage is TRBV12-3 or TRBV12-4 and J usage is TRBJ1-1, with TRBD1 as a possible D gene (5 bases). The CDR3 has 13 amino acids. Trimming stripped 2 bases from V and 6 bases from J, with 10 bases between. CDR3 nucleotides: TGTGCCAGCAGTTTAAATCAGGGAGCTGAAGCTTTCTTT. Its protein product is CASSLNQGAEAFF.

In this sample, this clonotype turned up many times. In DNA form, the CDR3 reads TGTGCCAGCAGTTTAGCGGGGGGGGCCTACAATGAGCAGTTCTTC. Its translation is CASSLAGGAYNEQFF. The rearrangement uses TRBV12-3 or TRBV12-4 and TRBJ2-1; TRBD2 matches 7 bases. The trim removed 0 bases at V and 2 bases at J, leaving 1 base unmatched. This CDR3 spans 15 amino acids.

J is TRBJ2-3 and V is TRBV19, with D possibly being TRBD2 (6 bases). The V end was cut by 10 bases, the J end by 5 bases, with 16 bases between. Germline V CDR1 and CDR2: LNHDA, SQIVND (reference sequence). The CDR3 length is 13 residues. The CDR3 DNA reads TGTGCCACCCGATCGGGAGCAGGAGATACGCAGTATTTT. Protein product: CATRSGAGDTQYF.

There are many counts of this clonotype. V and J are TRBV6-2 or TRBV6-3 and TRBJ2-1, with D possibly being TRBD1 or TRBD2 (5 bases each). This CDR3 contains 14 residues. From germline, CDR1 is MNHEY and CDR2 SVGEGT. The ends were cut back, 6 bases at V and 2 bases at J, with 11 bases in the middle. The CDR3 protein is CASSSLGAYNEQFF. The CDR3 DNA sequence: TGTGCCAGCAGCTCCTTGGGGGCCTACAATGAGCAGTTCTTC.

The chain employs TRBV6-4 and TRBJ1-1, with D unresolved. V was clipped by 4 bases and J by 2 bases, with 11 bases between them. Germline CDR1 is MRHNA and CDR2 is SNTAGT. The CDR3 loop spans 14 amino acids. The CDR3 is CASSVQASNTEAFF. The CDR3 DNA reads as TGTGCCAGCAGTGTTCAGGCGAGTAACACTGAAGCTTTCTTT.

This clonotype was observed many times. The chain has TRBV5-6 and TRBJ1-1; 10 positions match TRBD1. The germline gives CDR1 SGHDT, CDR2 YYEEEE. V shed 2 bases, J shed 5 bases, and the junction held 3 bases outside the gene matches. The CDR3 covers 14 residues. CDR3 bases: TGTGCCAGCAGCTTTGGGACAGGGGATACTGAAGCTTTCTTT. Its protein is CASSFGTGDTEAFF.

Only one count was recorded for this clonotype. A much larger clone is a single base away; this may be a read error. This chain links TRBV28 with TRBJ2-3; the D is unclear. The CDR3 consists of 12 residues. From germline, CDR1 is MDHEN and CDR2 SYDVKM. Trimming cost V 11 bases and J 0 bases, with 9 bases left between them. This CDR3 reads CACTQSTDTQYF. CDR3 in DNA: TGTGCCTGCACCCAAAGCACAGATACGCAGTATTTT.

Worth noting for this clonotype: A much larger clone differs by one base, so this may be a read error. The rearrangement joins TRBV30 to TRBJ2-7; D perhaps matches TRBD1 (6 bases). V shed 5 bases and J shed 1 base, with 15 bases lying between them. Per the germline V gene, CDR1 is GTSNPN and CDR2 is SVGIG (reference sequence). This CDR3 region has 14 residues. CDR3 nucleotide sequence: TGTGCCTGGCGTGGGGGCTTTGGGTCCTACGAGCAGTACTTC. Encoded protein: CAWRGGFGSYEQYF.

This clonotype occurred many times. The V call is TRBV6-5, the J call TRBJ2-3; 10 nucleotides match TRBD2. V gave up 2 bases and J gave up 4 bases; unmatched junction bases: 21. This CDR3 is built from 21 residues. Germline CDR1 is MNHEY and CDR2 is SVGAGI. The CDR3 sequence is CASSYALGLAKPLLGPDTQYF. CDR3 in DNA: TGTGCCAGCAGTTACGCCTTGGGACTAGCGAAACCCTTACTGGGCCCAGATACGCAGTATTTT.

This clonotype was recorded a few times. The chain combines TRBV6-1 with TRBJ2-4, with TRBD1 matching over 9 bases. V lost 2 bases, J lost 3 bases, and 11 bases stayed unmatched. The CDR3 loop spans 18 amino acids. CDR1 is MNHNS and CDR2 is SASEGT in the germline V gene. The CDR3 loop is CASSESVGQGSGKNIQYF. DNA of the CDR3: TGTGCCAGCAGTGAATCGGTTGGACAGGGGTCGGGCAAAAACATTCAGTACTTC.

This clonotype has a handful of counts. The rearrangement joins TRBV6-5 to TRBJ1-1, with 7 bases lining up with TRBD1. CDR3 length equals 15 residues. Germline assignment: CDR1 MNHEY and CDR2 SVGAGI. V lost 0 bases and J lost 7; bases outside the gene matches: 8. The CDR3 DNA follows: TGTGCCAGCAGTTACTCTCCAGGGGGGGGGCTTGAAGCTTTCTTT. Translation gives CASSYSPGGGLEAFF.

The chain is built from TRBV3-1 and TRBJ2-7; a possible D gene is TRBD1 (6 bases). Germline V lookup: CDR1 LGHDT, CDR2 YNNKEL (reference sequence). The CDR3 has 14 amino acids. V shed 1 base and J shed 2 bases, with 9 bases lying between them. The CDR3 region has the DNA TGTGCCAGCAGCCAAGCAGGGGCGGCCTACGAGCAGTACTTC. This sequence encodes CASSQAGAAYEQYF.

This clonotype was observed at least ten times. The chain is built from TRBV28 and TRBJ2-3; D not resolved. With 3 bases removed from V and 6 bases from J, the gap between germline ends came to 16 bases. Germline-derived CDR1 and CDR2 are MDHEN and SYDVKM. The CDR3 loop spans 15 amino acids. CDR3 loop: CASSFLDFTPDTQYF. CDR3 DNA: TGTGCCAGCAGTTTCCTTGACTTCACACCGGATACGCAGTATTTT.